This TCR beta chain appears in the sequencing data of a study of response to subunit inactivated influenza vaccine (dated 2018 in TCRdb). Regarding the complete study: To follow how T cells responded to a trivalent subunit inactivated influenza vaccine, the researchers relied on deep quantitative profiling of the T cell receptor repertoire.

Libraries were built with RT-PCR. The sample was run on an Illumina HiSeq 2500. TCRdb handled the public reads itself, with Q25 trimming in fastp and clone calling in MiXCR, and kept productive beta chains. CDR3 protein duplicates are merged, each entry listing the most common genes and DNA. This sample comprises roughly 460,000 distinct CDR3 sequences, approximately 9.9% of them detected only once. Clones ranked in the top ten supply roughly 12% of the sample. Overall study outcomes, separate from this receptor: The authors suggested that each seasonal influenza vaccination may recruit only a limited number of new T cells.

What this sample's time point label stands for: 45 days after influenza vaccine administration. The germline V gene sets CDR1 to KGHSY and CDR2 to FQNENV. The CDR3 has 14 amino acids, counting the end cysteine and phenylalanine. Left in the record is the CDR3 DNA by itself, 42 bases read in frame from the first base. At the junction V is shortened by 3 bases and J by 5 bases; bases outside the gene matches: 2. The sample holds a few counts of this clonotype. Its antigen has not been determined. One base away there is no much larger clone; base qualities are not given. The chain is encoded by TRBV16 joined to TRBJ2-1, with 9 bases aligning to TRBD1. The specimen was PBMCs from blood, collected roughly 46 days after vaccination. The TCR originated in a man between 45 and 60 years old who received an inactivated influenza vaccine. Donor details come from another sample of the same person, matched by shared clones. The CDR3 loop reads CASSHGTGNNEQFF. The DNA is TGTGCCAGCAGCCATGGGACAGGGAACAATGAGCAGTTCTTC.